A single sample is the source of the 28 T cell receptor beta chains below, sequenced in a study of early T cells in non-severe SARS-CoV-2 infection. TCRdb recomputed calls from the 5' RACE reads with MiXCR, one row per CDR3 protein. The sample shows some 80,000 distinct CDR3 sequences, 9% to 15% of them seen only once. Sequenced: whole blood. These receptor sequences come from an adult who was a healthcare worker with PCR-confirmed SARS-CoV-2 infection or an uninfected control (not recorded which).

The chain couples TRBV29-1 to TRBJ2-4; 8 bases fit TRBD2. The CDR3 contains 14 residues. Germline lookup yields CDR1 SQVTM and CDR2 ANQGSEA. V lost 7 bases and J lost 1; bases outside the gene matches: 6. CDR3 nucleotide sequence: TGCAGCGGCCGAGCGGGAGCGGCCAAAAACATTCAGTACTTC. This codes for CSGRAGAAKNIQYF. The complete variable domain, with remaining parts taken from reference TRBV29-1 and TRBJ2-4, reads SAVISQKPSRDICQRGTSLTIQCQVDSQVTMMFWYRQQPGQSLTLIATANQGSEATYESGFVIDKFPISRPNLTFSTLTVSNMSPEDSSIYLCSGRAGAAKNIQYFGAGTRLSVL.

In this sample, this clonotype turned up once. CDR3 in amino acids: CASSPDRDSQPQHF. Here the CDR3 DNA reads TGTGCCAGCAGCCCGGACAGGGACAGCCAGCCCCAGCATTTT. V is TRBV7-8 and J is TRBJ1-5; 8 bases align to TRBD1. V was clipped by 5 bases and J by 7 bases; unmatched bases: 7. The germline CDR1 and CDR2 sequences are SGHVS and FQNEAQ. This CDR3 region has 14 residues.

The chain couples TRBV29-1 to TRBJ2-2; D is perhaps TRBD2 (5 bases). Trimming took 5 bases from V and 6 from J, leaving 10 bases between them. Per the germline V gene, CDR1 is SQVTM and CDR2 is ANQGSEA. The CDR3 runs 12 residues. Here the CDR3 reads CSVHRGSGELFF. The DNA of the CDR3 is TGCAGCGTTCATCGAGGGTCCGGGGAGCTGTTTTTT.

This clonotype showed up many times. This rearrangement joins TRBV6-1 to TRBJ1-2; 10 bases align to TRBD1. Per the germline V gene, CDR1 is MNHNS and CDR2 is SASEGT. V lost 6 bases and J lost 5; bases outside the gene matches: 9. The CDR3 is 15 residues long. CDR3 nucleotides: TGTGCCAGCAGCAAGACACCGGGACAGGGGTATGGCTACACCTTC. Its protein is CASSKTPGQGYGYTF.

The chain employs TRBV29-1 and TRBJ1-4; the D gene is possibly TRBD1 (5 bases). The V and J ends lost 5 bases and 4 bases respectively, with 8 bases between them. CDR1 SQVTM and CDR2 ANQGSEA come from the germline V gene. The CDR3 length is 12 residues. The CDR3 bases are TGCAGCGTTCAGGGTGGTAATGAAAAACTGTTTTTT. It translates to CSVQGGNEKLFF.

In this sample, this clonotype turned up many times. CDR3 DNA: TGTGCCAGCAGTAGCCGGGACAGCGGCACAGATACGCAGTATTTT. This codes for CASSSRDSGTDTQYF. The chain carries TRBV27 and TRBJ2-3, with 7 nucleotides matching TRBD1. Germline assignment: CDR1 MNHEY and CDR2 SMNVEV (reference sequence). V lost 5 bases, J lost 1 base, and 6 bases stayed unmatched. The CDR3 sequence is 15 residues long.

This clonotype came up many times. The V and J genes are TRBV7-6 and TRBJ2-1; D remains unclear. Trimming removed 5 bases from V and 4 bases from J, with 9 bases in between. CDR1 is SGHVS, CDR2 FNYEAQ, per germline. The CDR3 totals 13 residues. The CDR3 DNA reads as TGTGCCAGCAGCGCCTGGGGATACAATGAGCAGTTCTTC. Translating gives CASSAWGYNEQFF.

This chain uses TRBV24-1 with TRBJ2-2, with TRBD1 matching 10 bases. V lost 9 bases to trimming and J lost 7 bases; unmatched junction nucleotides: 7. Per germline, CDR1 KGHDR and CDR2 SFDVKD. CDR3 length equals 14 residues. The CDR3 DNA sequence: TGTGCCACCCTACCGGGACAGGGGAACGGGGAGCTGTTTTTT. Amino acid sequence: CATLPGQGNGELFF.

The chain has TRBV11-2 and TRBJ2-3; TRBD2 matches at 7 bases. Germline assignment: CDR1 SGHAT and CDR2 FQNNGV. The CDR3 extends over 20 amino acids. J was trimmed by 6 bases and V by 0 bases; bases with no gene match: 21. The CDR3 here is CASSLDNWNQAGKRRDTQYF. The CDR3 DNA is TGTGCCAGCAGCTTAGATAATTGGAATCAAGCGGGAAAACGGCGGGATACGCAGTATTTT.

This clonotype was counted at least ten times. The gene calls are TRBV3-1 and TRBJ1-1; D gene unclear. The germline V gene encodes CDR1 LGHDT and CDR2 YNNKEL (reference sequence). The V and J ends lost 2 bases and 10 bases respectively, with 14 bases between them. This CDR3 contains 13 residues. The CDR3 sequence is CASSQNNGDGAFF. In DNA, the CDR3 is TGTGCCAGCAGCCAAAATAACGGGGATGGAGCTTTCTTT.

The chain joins TRBV7-2 to TRBJ2-5, with 10 positions matching TRBD1. The CDR3 sequence is 15 residues long. Germline values: CDR1 SGHTA, CDR2 FQGNSA. With V trimmed by 5 bases and J by 5 bases, 8 bases remained unmatched. The CDR3 here is CASSIRQGALETQYF. CDR3 coding DNA: TGTGCCAGCAGCATTCGACAGGGGGCGTTGGAGACCCAGTACTTC.

This clonotype was detected only a few times. CDR3: CSARVDRGNSPLHF. CDR3 bases: TGCAGTGCTAGAGTCGACAGAGGGAATTCACCCCTCCACTTT. The rearrangement uses TRBV20-1 and TRBJ1-6; D is perhaps TRBD1 (5 bases). The CDR3 contains 14 residues. The germline V gene encodes CDR1 DFQATT and CDR2 SNEGSKA (reference sequence). The V end lost 1 base, the J end lost 7 bases, and 11 bases lay between the germline ends.

The V gene is TRBV20-1, the J gene TRBJ1-6; 10 bases are shared with TRBD1. J gave up 11 bases and V 5 bases, and 6 bases lay outside the gene matches. The germline CDR1 and CDR2 sequences are DFQATT and SNEGSKA (reference sequence). The CDR3 contains 13 residues. The CDR3 protein is CSASGTGAPPLHF. Written as DNA, the CDR3 is TGCAGTGCTTCCGGGACAGGGGCCCCACCCCTCCACTTT.

This clonotype came up a few times. The J gene is TRBJ2-1, the V gene TRBV5-5, with D possibly matching TRBD2 (6 bases). The length of the CDR3 is 13 residues. The germline V gene has CDR1 SGHKS and CDR2 YYEKEE (reference sequence). V was clipped by 4 bases and J by 5 bases, with 10 bases between them. CDR3 coding DNA: TGTGCCAGCAGCCTTCAGCGGGACAATGAGCAGTTCTTC. Protein: CASSLQRDNEQFF.

This clonotype turned up a few times. V is TRBV12-3 or TRBV12-4 and J is TRBJ1-5, with D perhaps matching TRBD1 (5 bases). Trimming stripped 5 bases from V and 10 bases from J, with 15 bases between. The CDR3 is 13 amino acids. CDR3 coding DNA: TGTGCCAGCAGTCAAATACAGGAAAGCCCCCAGCATTTT. Its protein product is CASSQIQESPQHF.

The chain combines TRBV27 with TRBJ2-3; weak D call: TRBD1 (6 bases). The V and J ends lost 2 bases and 6 bases respectively, with 15 bases between them. Germline CDR1 and CDR2: MNHEY and SMNVEV (reference sequence). The CDR3 totals 15 residues. The CDR3 DNA is TGTGCCAGCAGTTTAGGGACATCCTTCGGGGATACGCAGTATTTT. This gives the protein CASSLGTSFGDTQYF.

The chain joins TRBV29-1 to TRBJ2-1; 8 bases match TRBD2. V was clipped by 6 bases and J by 7 bases; unmatched bases: 11. The V gene's germline CDR1 is SQVTM and CDR2 ANQGSEA. There are 14 residues in the CDR3. CDR3 nucleotide sequence: TGCAGCGTATCGCGGGAGGTACTTTGGAATGAGCAGTTCTTC. Encoded protein: CSVSREVLWNEQFF.

The rearrangement uses TRBV20-1 and TRBJ1-6; D is ambiguous. Trimming took off 3 bases at V and 9 bases at J, with 9 bases between the two ends. Germline V CDR1 and CDR2: DFQATT, SNEGSKA (reference sequence). The CDR3 consists of 12 residues. The CDR3 is CSASRWGSPLHF. CDR3 nucleotide sequence: TGCAGTGCTAGTCGGTGGGGTTCACCCCTCCACTTT.

This clonotype was seen a few times. The chain links TRBV7-3 to TRBJ2-1; tentative D call: TRBD2 (5 bases). Germline loops: CDR1 SGHTA, CDR2 FQGTGA. With 5 bases removed from V and 0 bases from J, the gap between germline ends came to 14 bases. The CDR3 loop spans 16 amino acids. The CDR3 DNA follows: TGTGCCAGCAGCGATGGCGGGTCTAGCTCCTACAATGAGCAGTTCTTC. Translating gives CASSDGGSSSYNEQFF.

This clonotype was recorded at least ten times. V and J are TRBV4-1 and TRBJ2-7; 10 bases match TRBD2. This CDR3 is 16 amino acids long. Germline CDR1 MGHRA, CDR2 YSYEKL. J gave up 6 bases and V 0 bases, and 8 bases lay outside the gene matches. The CDR3 region is CASSQDTASGSTEQYF. The CDR3 coding sequence is TGCGCCAGCAGCCAAGACACGGCTAGCGGGAGTACCGAGCAGTACTTC.

The V call is TRBV5-4, the J call TRBJ1-2, with 7 bases identical to TRBD1. This CDR3 has 15 residues. CDR1 and CDR2 (germline): SGHNT, YYREEE (reference sequence). The V and J ends lost 3 bases and 5 bases, in that order; junction bases with no gene match: 10. The CDR3 nucleotides read TGTGCCAGCAGCTCTTCCCGGGACAGTTCTTATGGCTACACCTTC. This sequence encodes CASSSSRDSSYGYTF.

This rearrangement joins TRBV6-2 or TRBV6-3 to TRBJ2-6; D is possibly TRBD1 or TRBD2 (5 bases each). The CDR3 length is 17 residues. Deletions cut 2 bases from V and 2 bases from J, with 13 bases between. CDR1 is MNHEY, CDR2 SVGEGT, per germline. The CDR3 nucleotides are TGTGCCAGCAGTTACCGACAGAGGGGAGCTGGGGCCAACGTCCTGACTTTC. This gives the protein CASSYRQRGAGANVLTF.

There are a few counts of this clonotype. The rearrangement uses TRBV5-5 and TRBJ2-7; D not certain. Germline assignment: CDR1 SGHKS and CDR2 YYEKEE (reference sequence). This CDR3 is built from 15 residues. Trimming took 4 bases from V and 1 from J, leaving 15 bases between them. CDR3 DNA sequence: TGTGCCAGCAGCCCGAGCGTGTTACGATCCTACGAGCAGTACTTC. This translates into CASSPSVLRSYEQYF.

This rearrangement joins TRBV11-2 to TRBJ2-1; 9 bases fit TRBD1. The germline V gene has CDR1 SGHAT and CDR2 FQNNGV. The CDR3 loop spans 16 amino acids. J gave up 4 bases and V 6 bases, and 10 bases lay outside the gene matches. The chain's CDR3 is CASRMTGGYGYNEQFF. CDR3 DNA sequence: TGTGCCAGCAGGATGACAGGGGGTTACGGGTACAATGAGCAGTTCTTC.

There are many counts of this clonotype. The rearrangement uses TRBV7-8 and TRBJ2-5; D uncertain. The CDR3 consists of 14 residues. Per the germline V gene, CDR1 is SGHVS and CDR2 is FQNEAQ. Trimming cost V 3 bases and J 2 bases, with 10 bases left between them. The CDR3 reads CASSFRTVQETQYF. The CDR3 coding sequence is TGTGCCAGCAGCTTTCGAACAGTTCAAGAGACCCAGTACTTC.

In this sample, this clonotype turned up a few times. This chain connects TRBV11-2 to TRBJ2-3, with no clear D. The CDR3 spans 13 residues. Germline V gene sequence: CDR1 SGHAT, CDR2 FQNNGV. V lost 0 bases, J lost 7 bases, and 8 bases lay in between. This chain's CDR3 is CASSLDQVNTQYF. The CDR3 region has the DNA TGTGCCAGCAGCTTAGATCAGGTCAATACGCAGTATTTT.

The chain has TRBV18 and TRBJ1-1; TRBD1 is a possible D gene (6 bases). This CDR3 comprises 14 residues. Germline assignment: CDR1 KGHSH and CDR2 LQKENI. The V end lost 4 bases, the J end lost 2 bases, and 11 bases lay between the germline ends. The CDR3 nucleotides are TGTGCCAGCTCACGGGCAGGGGAAAACACTGAAGCTTTCTTT. Its translation: CASSRAGENTEAFF.

The chain has TRBV29-1 and TRBJ1-2, with 7 bases identical to TRBD1. The CDR3 covers 12 residues. Looked up from germline, CDR1 is SQVTM and CDR2 is ANQGSEA. Trimming took 7 bases from V and 4 from J; bases not matched to a gene: 6. CDR3 sequence reads: CSAGTDSYGYTF. The CDR3 DNA follows: TGCAGCGCCGGGACAGATTCCTATGGCTACACCTTC.